A single sample gave rise to the 22 T cell receptor beta chains below, sequenced in a study of radiotherapy plus CTLA-4 blockade in lung cancer. Libraries were prepared by immunoSEQ multiplex PCR; TCRdb keeps only in-frame clonotypes and omits some of them. In the table there are 75,000 to 100,000 clones, 80% to 90% of which are singletons. The material was peripheral blood, obtained from a patient treated with radiotherapy plus ipilimumab. Every receptor here comes from a human donor with non-small cell lung cancer that progressed on radiotherapy plus ipilimumab.

The rearrangement links TRBV9 to TRBJ1-2; possible D gene TRBD1, 5 bases. CDR1 SGDLS and CDR2 YYNGEE come from the germline V gene. The CDR3 extends over 12 amino acids. Trimming removed 4 bases at V and 5 bases at J, with 9 bases between. The CDR3 region is CASSSRQYGYTF. The CDR3 nucleotides are TGTGCCAGCAGCTCGCGACAGTATGGCTACACCTTC.

This clone was picked up a small number of times. V and J are TRBV30 and TRBJ1-2, with TRBD1 identical over 7 bases. With 4 bases clipped from V and 4 bases from J, the junction kept 0 bases outside the gene matches. Germline assignment: CDR1 GTSNPN and CDR2 SVGIG (reference sequence). This CDR3 contains 11 residues. The CDR3 here is CAWKGAYGYTF. In DNA, the CDR3 is TGTGCCTGGAAGGGGGCCTATGGCTACACCTTC.

The V gene is TRBV15, the J gene TRBJ2-1, with 8 positions matching TRBD2. This CDR3 contains 14 residues. Germline CDR1 and CDR2: LNHNV and YYDKDF (reference sequence). The V segment lost 5 bases and the J segment 2 bases; nucleotides outside the gene matches: 2. The CDR3 sequence is CATSDSGTYNEQFF. CDR3 in DNA: TGTGCCACCAGCGATAGCGGGACCTACAATGAGCAGTTCTTC.

The V call is TRBV7-6, the J call TRBJ2-3; 14 bases line up with TRBD2. CDR3 length: 17 amino acids. With 5 bases clipped from V and 1 base from J, the junction kept 5 bases outside the gene matches. The V gene's germline CDR1 is SGHVS and CDR2 FNYEAQ. The CDR3 here is CASSQGLAGAGTDTQYF. CDR3 DNA sequence: TGTGCCAGCAGCCAGGGACTAGCGGGAGCGGGCACAGATACGCAGTATTTT.

CDR3 DNA sequence: TGTGCCAGCAGTGAAGATACAGCAGGGGCCTCTGGAAACACCATATATTTT. This gives the protein CASSEDTAGASGNTIYF. V and J are TRBV6-1 and TRBJ1-3; D is perhaps TRBD1 (6 bases). The V and J ends lost 1 base and 0 bases respectively, with 13 bases between them. In germline, CDR1 is MNHNS, CDR2 SASEGT. The CDR3 sequence is 17 residues long.

J is TRBJ1-2 and V is TRBV29-1, with 9 bases matching TRBD1. The CDR3 runs to 13 residues. Unmatched junction bases numbered 10, after V lost 6 bases and J lost 8 bases. Germline V lookup: CDR1 SQVTM, CDR2 ANQGSEA. CDR3 nucleotides: TGCAGCGTAGCCTCCGGGACAGGGCTAGGCTACACCTTC. This encodes CSVASGTGLGYTF.

This clone occurred once. This rearrangement joins TRBV2 to TRBJ2-4; tentatively, D is TRBD2 (5 bases). CDR1 is SNHLY, CDR2 FYNNEI, per germline. The CDR3 has 15 amino acids. V was clipped by 1 base and J by 8 bases, with 15 bases between them. CDR3 in amino acids: CASSEDGLAADIQYF. CDR3 sequence (DNA): TGTGCCAGCAGTGAAGATGGGCTAGCAGCGGACATTCAGTACTTC.

The chain carries TRBV7-9 and TRBJ2-7; D is uncertain. V lost 5 bases and J lost 6, with 20 bases in between. The germline CDR1 and CDR2 sequences are SEHNR and FQNEAQ (reference sequence). This CDR3 comprises 15 residues. CDR3 in DNA: TGTGCCAGCAGCCCCCCTTCCGGCTACCTCACCGAGCAGTACTTC. Translation: CASSPPSGYLTEQYF.

This chain uses TRBV29-1 with TRBJ2-3; D unclear. V lost 3 bases to trimming and J lost 4 bases, with 5 bases between them. The CDR3 runs to 11 residues. Germline V gene sequence: CDR1 SQVTM, CDR2 ANQGSEA. The DNA for the CDR3 is TGCAGCGTTGATTGGGCAGATACGCAGTATTTT. This translates into CSVDWADTQYF.

This chain's CDR3 is CASSSALGLVHEQYF. CDR3 DNA: TGCGCCAGCAGCTCGGCCCTGGGACTAGTCCACGAGCAGTACTTC. This chain connects TRBV5-1 to TRBJ2-7; 8 bases are shared with TRBD2. V lost 3 bases, J lost 5 bases, and 10 bases stayed unmatched. CDR1 and CDR2 (germline): SGHRS, YFSETQ. The CDR3 sequence is 15 residues long. Full variable domain (rest looked up from reference TRBV5-1 and TRBJ2-7): KAGVTQTPRYLIKTRGQQVTLSCSPISGHRSVSWYQQTPGQGLQFLFEYFSETQRNKGNFPGRFSGRQFSNSRSEMNVSTLELGDSALYLCASSSALGLVHEQYFGPGTRLTVT.

The chain recombines TRBV18 with TRBJ2-7, with D unresolved. Germline CDR1 reads KGHSH; CDR2 reads LQKENI. Trimming pared 3 bases from V and 2 bases from J, leaving 11 bases between. The CDR3 has 14 residues. The CDR3 DNA sequence: TGTGCCAGCTCACCTGAGACCGGCCCCTACGAGCAGTACTTC. Its translation is CASSPETGPYEQYF.

In this sample, this clone turned up a few times. The chain has TRBV5-1 and TRBJ2-5; 7 nucleotides match TRBD2. The CDR3 extends over 15 amino acids. V lost 7 bases, J lost 5 bases, and 14 bases stayed unmatched. CDR1 is SGHRS and CDR2 is YFSETQ in the germline V gene. The CDR3 reads CASVESGGRSETQYF. Written as DNA, the CDR3 is TGCGCCAGCGTGGAATCGGGAGGAAGAAGTGAGACCCAGTACTTC. The whole variable domain, remainder taken from reference TRBV5-1 and TRBJ2-5, is KAGVTQTPRYLIKTRGQQVTLSCSPISGHRSVSWYQQTPGQGLQFLFEYFSETQRNKGNFPGRFSGRQFSNSRSEMNVSTLELGDSALYLCASVESGGRSETQYFGPGTRLLVL.

The chain combines TRBV5-4 with TRBJ2-3; D possibly corresponds to TRBD2 (5 bases). CDR1 and CDR2 from the germline V gene are SGHNT and YYREEE (reference sequence). V lost 4 bases and J lost 6, with 12 bases in between. The CDR3 is made up of 13 amino acids. The CDR3 loop is CASSAAGGDTQYF. CDR3 bases: TGTGCCAGCAGCGCGGCAGGAGGTGATACGCAGTATTTT.

Of note for this clone: Other nucleotide sequences in the sample specify the same CDR3. CDR3 nucleotides: TGCAGCGTTGAAGATCGAGGGGATCGCACAGATACGCAGTATTTT. As protein: CSVEDRGDRTDTQYF. V usage is TRBV29-1 and J usage is TRBJ2-3, with D perhaps matching TRBD1 or TRBD2 (5 bases each). The CDR3 is made up of 15 amino acids. The germline V and J ends were trimmed by 0 bases and 1 base, with 11 bases remaining between them. The V gene's germline CDR1 is SQVTM and CDR2 ANQGSEA.

The genes are TRBV18 and TRBJ2-7; D gene uncertain. Trimming took 3 bases from V and 7 from J, leaving 13 bases between them. CDR3 length equals 13 residues. Germline CDR1 KGHSH, CDR2 LQKENI. In DNA form, the CDR3 reads TGTGCCAGCTCACCTGGGATGGATCTAGAGCAGTACTTC. It encodes CASSPGMDLEQYF.

The V call is TRBV5-6, the J call TRBJ2-5; 9 positions match TRBD2. CDR1 SGHDT and CDR2 YYEEEE come from the germline V gene. This CDR3 region has 17 residues. V shed 4 bases, J shed 5 bases, and the junction held 15 bases outside the gene matches. The chain's CDR3 is CASSEGFSGSGGETQYF. CDR3 coding DNA: TGTGCCAGCAGCGAAGGCTTTAGCGGGAGTGGAGGGGAGACCCAGTACTTC.

This clone showed up just a few times. The rearrangement joins TRBV4-1 to TRBJ1-2; 7 positions agree with TRBD1. The V segment lost 0 bases and the J segment 7 bases; nucleotides outside the gene matches: 8. The CDR3 totals 15 residues. CDR1 is MGHRA, CDR2 YSYEKL, per germline. CDR3 sequence (DNA): TGCGCCAGCAGCCAAGAGGACAGGCCCTGGGCTGGCTACACCTTC. It translates to CASSQEDRPWAGYTF.

The rearrangement uses TRBV30 and TRBJ2-7; 10 bases are a match to TRBD1. Germline CDR1 is GTSNPN and CDR2 is SVGIG (reference sequence). The V segment lost 0 bases and the J segment 2 bases; nucleotides outside the gene matches: 4. The CDR3 has 15 amino acids. CDR3 sequence (DNA): TGTGCCTGGAGTGTACGAGGGACAGGGGCCTACGAGCAGTACTTC. Protein sequence: CAWSVRGTGAYEQYF.

About this clone itself: Other DNA sequences in this sample translate to the same CDR3. CDR3 sequence reads: CASSLGRDGTDTQYF. CDR3 in DNA: TGCGCCAGCAGCTTGGGGCGGGACGGCACAGATACGCAGTATTTT. The genes are TRBV5-1 and TRBJ2-3, with D possibly TRBD2 on 6 matching bases. V lost 0 bases and J 1 base, leaving 9 bases between the germline ends. Germline CDR1 SGHRS, CDR2 YFSETQ. The CDR3 totals 15 residues.

Comments on this clone: The same CDR3 is also encoded by other DNA sequences in this sample. J is TRBJ2-1 and V is TRBV5-4; 9 bases agree with TRBD1. CDR1 SGHNT and CDR2 YYREEE come from the germline V gene (reference sequence). This CDR3 comprises 14 residues. V shed 3 bases, J shed 7 bases, and the junction held 5 bases outside the gene matches. The DNA of the CDR3 is TGTGCCAGCAGCTGGGACAGGGTCCGAAATGAGCAGTTCTTC. Translating gives CASSWDRVRNEQFF.

This chain joins TRBV5-1 and TRBJ2-3; D tentatively reads TRBD1 or TRBD2 (5 bases each). The CDR3 is 15 amino acids. V gave up 0 bases and J gave up 2 bases, with 10 bases separating them. The germline V gene has CDR1 SGHRS and CDR2 YFSETQ. This chain's CDR3 is CASSLVSGPTDTQYF. Written as DNA, the CDR3 is TGCGCCAGCAGCTTGGTCTCGGGACCCACAGATACGCAGTATTTT.

The V call is TRBV6-1, the J call TRBJ1-1; weak D call: TRBD1 (5 bases). This CDR3 region has 14 residues. The V end lost 7 bases, the J end lost 1 base, and 13 bases lay between the germline ends. CDR1 and CDR2 (germline): MNHNS, SASEGT. The CDR3 is CASKQDTGNTEAFF. The CDR3 nucleotides read TGTGCCAGCAAGCAGGACACGGGGAACACTGAAGCTTTCTTT.